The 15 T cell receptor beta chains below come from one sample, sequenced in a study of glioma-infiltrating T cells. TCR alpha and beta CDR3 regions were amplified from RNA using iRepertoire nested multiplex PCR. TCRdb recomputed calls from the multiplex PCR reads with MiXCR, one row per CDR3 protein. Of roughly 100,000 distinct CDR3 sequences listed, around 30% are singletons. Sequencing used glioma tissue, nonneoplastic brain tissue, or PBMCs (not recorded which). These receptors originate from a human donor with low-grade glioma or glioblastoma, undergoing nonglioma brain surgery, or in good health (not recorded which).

As DNA, the CDR3 is TGTGCCAGCAGCCAAGAAGGATATAGCAATCAGCCCCAGCATTTT. Translating it yields CASSQEGYSNQPQHF. This rearrangement joins TRBV3-1 to TRBJ1-5; D uncertain. Germline loops: CDR1 LGHDT, CDR2 YNNKEL (reference sequence). The CDR3 spans 15 residues. Trimming cost V 0 bases and J 0 bases, with 6 bases left between them.

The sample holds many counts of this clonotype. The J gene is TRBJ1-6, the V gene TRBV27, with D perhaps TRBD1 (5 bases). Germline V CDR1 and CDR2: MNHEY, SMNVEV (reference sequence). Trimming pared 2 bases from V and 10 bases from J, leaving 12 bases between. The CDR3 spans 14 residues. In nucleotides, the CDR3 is TGTGCCAGCAGTTTAAGGAGTCGGGACTCACCCCTCCACTTT. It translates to CASSLRSRDSPLHF.

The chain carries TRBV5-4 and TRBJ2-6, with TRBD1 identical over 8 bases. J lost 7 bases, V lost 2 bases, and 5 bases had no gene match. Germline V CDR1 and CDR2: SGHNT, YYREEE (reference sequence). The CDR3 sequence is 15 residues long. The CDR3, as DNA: TGTGCCAGCAGCTTATATGACAGGGGAGCCAACGTCCTGACTTTC. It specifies CASSLYDRGANVLTF.

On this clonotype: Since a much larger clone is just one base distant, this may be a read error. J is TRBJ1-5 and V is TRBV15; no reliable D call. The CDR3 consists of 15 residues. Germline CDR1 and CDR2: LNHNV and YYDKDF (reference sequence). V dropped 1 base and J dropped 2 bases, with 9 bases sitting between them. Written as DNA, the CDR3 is TGTGCCACCAGCAGAGTGGTGCAGGGCAATCAGCCCCAGCATTTT. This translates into CATSRVVQGNQPQHF.

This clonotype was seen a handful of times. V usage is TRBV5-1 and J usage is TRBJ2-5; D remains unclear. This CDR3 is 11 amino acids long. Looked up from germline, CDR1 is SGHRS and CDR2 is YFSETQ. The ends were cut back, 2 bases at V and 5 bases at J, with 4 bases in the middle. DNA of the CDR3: TGCGCCAGCAGCTTTGACGAGACCCAGTACTTC. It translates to CASSFDETQYF.

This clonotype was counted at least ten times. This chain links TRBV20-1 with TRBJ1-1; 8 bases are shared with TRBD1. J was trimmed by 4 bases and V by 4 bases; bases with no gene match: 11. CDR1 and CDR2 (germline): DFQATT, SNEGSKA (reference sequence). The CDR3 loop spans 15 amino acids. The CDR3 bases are TGCAGTGCTAAGGGACAGGAGTTCTCGAGCACTGAAGCTTTCTTT. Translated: CSAKGQEFSSTEAFF.

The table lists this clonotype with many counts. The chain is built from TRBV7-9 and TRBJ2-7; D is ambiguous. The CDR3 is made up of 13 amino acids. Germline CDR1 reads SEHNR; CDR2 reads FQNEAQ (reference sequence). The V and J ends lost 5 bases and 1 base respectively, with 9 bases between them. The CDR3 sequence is CASSKGGSYEQYF. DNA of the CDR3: TGTGCCAGCAGCAAGGGTGGGTCCTACGAGCAGTACTTC.

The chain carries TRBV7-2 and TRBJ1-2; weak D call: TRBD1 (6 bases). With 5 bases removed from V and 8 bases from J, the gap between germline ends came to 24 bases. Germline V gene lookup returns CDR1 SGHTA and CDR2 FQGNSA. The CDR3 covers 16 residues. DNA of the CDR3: TGTGCCAGCAGCATTTACGTTCAATACAGGGTCCCAGGCTACACCTTC. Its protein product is CASSIYVQYRVPGYTF.

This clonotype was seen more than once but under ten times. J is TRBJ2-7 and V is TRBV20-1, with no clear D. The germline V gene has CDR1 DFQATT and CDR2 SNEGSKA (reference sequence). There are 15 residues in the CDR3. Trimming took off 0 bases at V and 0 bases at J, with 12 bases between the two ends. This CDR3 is CSARDVRMSSYEQYF. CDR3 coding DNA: TGCAGTGCTAGAGATGTGCGGATGAGCTCCTACGAGCAGTACTTC.

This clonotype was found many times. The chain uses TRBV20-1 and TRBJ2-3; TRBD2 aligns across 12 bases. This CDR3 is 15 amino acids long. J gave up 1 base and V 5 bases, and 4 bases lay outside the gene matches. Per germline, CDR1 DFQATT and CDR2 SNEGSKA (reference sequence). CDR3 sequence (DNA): TGCAGTGCTCCCCGGACTAGCGGGGGCACAGATACGCAGTATTTT. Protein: CSAPRTSGGTDTQYF.

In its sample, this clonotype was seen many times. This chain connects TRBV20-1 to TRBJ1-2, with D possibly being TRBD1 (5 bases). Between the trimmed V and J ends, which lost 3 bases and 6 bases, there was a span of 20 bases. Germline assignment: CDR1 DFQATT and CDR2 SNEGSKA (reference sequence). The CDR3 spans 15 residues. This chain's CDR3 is CSASEPGPRLDGYTF. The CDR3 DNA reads TGCAGTGCTAGTGAGCCGGGACCCCGATTAGATGGCTACACCTTC.

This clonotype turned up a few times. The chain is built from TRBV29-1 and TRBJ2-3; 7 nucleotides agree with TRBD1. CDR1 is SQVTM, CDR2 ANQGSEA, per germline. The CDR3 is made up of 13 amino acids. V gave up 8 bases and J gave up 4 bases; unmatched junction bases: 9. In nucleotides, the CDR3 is TGCAGCCCTTGGACAGGCTCCCCAGATACGCAGTATTTT. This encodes CSPWTGSPDTQYF.

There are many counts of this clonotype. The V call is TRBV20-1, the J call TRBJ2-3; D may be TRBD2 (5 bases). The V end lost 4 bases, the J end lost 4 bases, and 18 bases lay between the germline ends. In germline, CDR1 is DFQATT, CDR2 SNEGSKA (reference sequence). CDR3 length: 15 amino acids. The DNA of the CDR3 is TGCAGTGCTAAGGGTGGTTCTAGCTGGTCAGATACGCAGTATTTT. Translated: CSAKGGSSWSDTQYF.

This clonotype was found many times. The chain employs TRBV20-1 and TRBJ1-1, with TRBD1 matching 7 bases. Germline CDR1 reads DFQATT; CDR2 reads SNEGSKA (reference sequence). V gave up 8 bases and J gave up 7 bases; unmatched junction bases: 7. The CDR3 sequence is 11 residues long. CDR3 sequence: CSPGQEIEAFF. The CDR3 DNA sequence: TGCAGTCCCGGACAGGAGATTGAAGCTTTCTTT.

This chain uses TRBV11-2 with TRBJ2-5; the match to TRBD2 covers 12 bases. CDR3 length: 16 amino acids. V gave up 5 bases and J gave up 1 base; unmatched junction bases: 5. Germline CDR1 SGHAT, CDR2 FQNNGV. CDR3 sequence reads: CASSRTSGGLQETQYF. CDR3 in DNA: TGTGCCAGCAGCCGCACTAGCGGGGGGCTCCAAGAGACCCAGTACTTC.